These 5 T cell receptor beta chains originate from one sample sequenced in a study of cytomegalovirus exposure and HLA in healthy donors. The assay was immunoSEQ multiplex PCR, and TCRdb's table has in-frame clones only and misses some. This table holds 160,000 or so clones, roughly 80% found once. Sequenced input: PBMCs. Source of these receptors: a man under 40 in good health and CMV-seropositive.

The chain employs TRBV19 and TRBJ2-7; 14 bases agree with TRBD2. With 5 bases clipped from V and 7 bases from J, the junction kept 10 bases outside the gene matches. Germline CDR1 and CDR2: LNHDA and SQIVND (reference sequence). The CDR3 runs 16 residues. CDR3: CASSAPGLAGGFEQYF. The CDR3, as DNA: TGTGCCAGTAGTGCTCCTGGACTAGCGGGGGGATTTGAGCAGTACTTC.

The chain employs TRBV11-3 and TRBJ1-2; D gene ambiguous. This CDR3 region has 10 residues. Trimming took off 7 bases at V and 8 bases at J, with 8 bases between the two ends. The germline V gene encodes CDR1 SGHNT and CDR2 YENEEA. The CDR3 coding sequence is TGTGCCAGCACCCCGGGGGGCTACACCTTC. Its protein is CASTPGGYTF.

This clone was seen only once. The gene calls are TRBV4-3 and TRBJ1-2; 8 nucleotides match TRBD1. CDR1 LGHNA and CDR2 YSLEER come from the germline V gene. This CDR3 region has 14 residues. The trim removed 0 bases at V and 8 bases at J, leaving 5 bases unmatched. CDR3 sequence reads: CASSQDFRGQGYTF. CDR3 bases: TGCGCCAGCAGCCAAGATTTCAGGGGGCAAGGCTACACCTTC.

This clone was recorded at least ten times. The chain uses TRBV25-1 and TRBJ1-5; TRBD1 agrees at 7 bases. This CDR3 has 17 amino acids. The V segment lost 4 bases and the J segment 0 bases; nucleotides outside the gene matches: 9. From germline, CDR1 is MGHDK and CDR2 SYGVNS. The CDR3 nucleotides read TGTGCCAGCAGTGGAGAAAGGGGGCCGTATAGCAATCAGCCCCAGCATTTT. This translates into CASSGERGPYSNQPQHF.

This clone was seen at least ten times. The CDR3 loop reads CASSVAYREGVEQYF. CDR3 nucleotides: TGTGCCAGCAGCGTAGCTTACAGGGAAGGAGTCGAGCAGTACTTC. The chain combines TRBV9 with TRBJ2-7, with a weak D call TRBD1 (6 bases). The CDR3 consists of 15 residues. Germline V gene lookup returns CDR1 SGDLS and CDR2 YYNGEE. V lost 0 bases and J 6 bases, leaving 16 bases between the germline ends.